A selection of T cell receptor beta chains follows, all from one sample in a study of cytomegalovirus exposure and HLA in healthy donors. Produced via immunoSEQ multiplex PCR; TCRdb's table is partial and in-frame only. The sample data list 40,000 to 50,000 clones. The source material was PBMCs. These receptors all stem from a woman aged 40-49 years in good health and CMV-seronegative. The CDR3 runs from the conserved cysteine through the conserved F or W. D genes are given only for firm matches.

J gene: TRBJ1-2
D gene: .
V gene: TRBV7-7
CDR3 protein: CASSFDRGYTF
CDR3 DNA: TGTGCTAGCAGCTTCGACAGGGGCTACACCTTC

J gene: TRBJ1-2
D gene: .
V gene: TRBV7-2
CDR3 protein: CASSYQTDIYGYTF
CDR3 DNA: TGTGCCAGCAGCTATCAGACAGACATCTATGGCTACACCTTC

J gene: TRBJ1-1
D gene: TRBD1
V gene: TRBV7-2
CDR3 protein: CASSLGQGTEAFF
CDR3 DNA: TGTGCCAGCAGCTTGGGACAGGGCACTGAAGCTTTCTTT

J gene: TRBJ2-7
D gene: TRBD1
V gene: TRBV5-6
CDR3 protein: CASGWTGQGAYEQYF
CDR3 DNA: TGTGCCAGCGGATGGACGGGACAGGGGGCATACGAGCAGTACTTC

J gene: TRBJ2-2
D gene: TRBD1
V gene: TRBV10-3
CDR3 protein: CAISLKQGAGELFF
CDR3 DNA: TGTGCCATCAGCTTAAAACAGGGGGCCGGGGAGCTGTTTTTT

J gene: TRBJ1-3
D gene: .
V gene: TRBV25-1
CDR3 protein: CASSWGELSGNTIYF
CDR3 DNA: TGTGCCAGCAGTTGGGGGGAACTCTCTGGAAACACCATATATTTT

J gene: TRBJ2-2
D gene: TRBD2
V gene: TRBV7-3
CDR3 protein: CASSLFGGRGTGELFF
CDR3 DNA: TGTGCCAGCAGCTTATTCGGGGGGAGGGGCACCGGGGAGCTGTTTTTT

J gene: TRBJ2-7
D gene: .
V gene: TRBV19
CDR3 protein: CASSSLDIPYEQYF
CDR3 DNA: TGTGCCAGTAGTTCCCTGGACATCCCCTACGAGCAGTACTTC

J gene: TRBJ2-2
D gene: .
V gene: TRBV5-4
CDR3 protein: CASSLDLSRVPGELFF
CDR3 DNA: TGTGCCAGCAGCTTGGACTTGAGCAGGGTACCCGGGGAGCTGTTTTTT

J gene: TRBJ2-7
D gene: .
V gene: TRBV10-3
CDR3 protein: CAISKSSHSYEQYF
CDR3 DNA: TGTGCCATCAGCAAATCCAGTCACTCCTACGAGCAGTACTTC

J gene: TRBJ1-1
D gene: TRBD1
V gene: TRBV7-2
CDR3 protein: CASSSTAGTGGVNAEAFF
CDR3 DNA: TGTGCCAGCAGCTCGACCGCAGGGACAGGGGGTGTTAACGCTGAAGCTTTCTTT

J gene: TRBJ2-2
D gene: .
V gene: TRBV7-3
CDR3 protein: CASSLSGAGELFF
CDR3 DNA: TGTGCCAGCAGCCTCTCGGGGGCCGGGGAGCTGTTTTTT

J gene: TRBJ2-7
D gene: TRBD1
V gene: TRBV5-4
CDR3 protein: CASSLGTGDSYEQYF
CDR3 DNA: TGTGCCAGCAGCCTAGGGACAGGGGACTCCTACGAGCAGTACTTC

J gene: TRBJ1-5
D gene: .
V gene: TRBV18
CDR3 protein: CASSPMGHWGNQPQHF
CDR3 DNA: TGTGCCAGCTCCCCTATGGGACACTGGGGCAATCAGCCCCAGCATTTT

J gene: TRBJ1-4
D gene: TRBD1
V gene: TRBV7-9
CDR3 protein: CASSLAHRDRGSNLIF
CDR3 DNA: TGTGCCAGCAGCTTAGCCCACCGGGACAGGGGAAGCAATCTGATTTTT

J gene: TRBJ2-3
D gene: TRBD2
V gene: TRBV6-4
CDR3 protein: CASSDEAGGPTDTQYF
CDR3 DNA: TGTGCCAGCAGTGACGAGGCGGGGGGACCCACAGATACGCAGTATTTT

J gene: TRBJ2-1
D gene: .
V gene: TRBV6-5
CDR3 protein: CASSRANEQFF
CDR3 DNA: TGTGCCAGCAGTCGAGCGAATGAGCAGTTCTTC

J gene: TRBJ2-7
D gene: TRBD1
V gene: TRBV6-4
CDR3 protein: CASSTTGTGKNYEQYF
CDR3 DNA: TGTGCCAGCAGTACCACCGGGACAGGGAAGAACTACGAGCAGTACTTC

J gene: TRBJ2-1
D gene: TRBD2
V gene: TRBV9
CDR3 protein: CATQRGDFLDNEQFF
CDR3 DNA: TGTGCCACCCAGCGGGGAGATTTTCTAGACAATGAGCAGTTCTTC

J gene: TRBJ2-7
D gene: TRBD1
V gene: TRBV5-6
CDR3 protein: CASSQSGTAEGEQYF
CDR3 DNA: TGTGCCAGCAGCCAATCCGGGACAGCCGAGGGCGAGCAGTACTTC

J gene: TRBJ2-7
D gene: TRBD2
V gene: TRBV28
CDR3 protein: CASTKIAGDRYEQYF
CDR3 DNA: TGTGCCAGCACTAAAATAGCGGGAGATAGGTACGAGCAGTACTTC

J gene: TRBJ1-4
D gene: TRBD1
V gene: TRBV4-1
CDR3 protein: CASSQDGTGGEKLFF
CDR3 DNA: TGCGCCAGCAGCCAAGACGGGACAGGGGGTGAAAAACTGTTTTTT

J gene: TRBJ1-4
D gene: .
V gene: TRBV19
CDR3 protein: CASSIITATNEKLFF
CDR3 DNA: TGTGCCAGTAGTATTATAACAGCAACTAATGAAAAACTGTTTTTT

J gene: TRBJ2-1
D gene: .
V gene: TRBV6-5
CDR3 protein: CASSYGGEQFF
CDR3 DNA: TGTGCCAGCAGTTATGGCGGTGAGCAGTTCTTC

J gene: TRBJ2-7
D gene: TRBD1
V gene: TRBV4-3
CDR3 protein: CPANDRGDPYEQYF
CDR3 DNA: TGCCCCGCAAATGACAGGGGGGACCCCTACGAGCAGTACTTC

J gene: TRBJ1-1
D gene: .
V gene: TRBV6-6
CDR3 protein: CASSYSRGVNTEAFF
CDR3 DNA: TGTGCCAGCAGTTACTCCAGGGGAGTGAACACTGAAGCTTTCTTT

J gene: TRBJ1-6
D gene: .
V gene: TRBV27
CDR3 protein: CASSPGRGQPQTKGNSPLHF
CDR3 DNA: TGTGCCAGCAGTCCAGGGAGGGGACAACCACAAACCAAGGGAAATTCACCCCTCCACTTT

J gene: TRBJ1-5
D gene: .
V gene: TRBV30
CDR3 protein: CAWSLPPGGRPQHF
CDR3 DNA: TGTGCCTGGAGTCTACCACCGGGGGGGCGGCCCCAGCATTTT

J gene: TRBJ2-1
D gene: .
V gene: TRBV6-4
CDR3 protein: CASSLQGSNEQFF
CDR3 DNA: TGTGCCAGCAGTTTACAGGGTAGCAATGAGCAGTTCTTC

J gene: TRBJ2-2
D gene: TRBD2
V gene: TRBV5-3
CDR3 protein: CARRGTSGRTGELFF
CDR3 DNA: TGTGCCAGAAGAGGAACTAGCGGTCGTACCGGGGAGCTGTTTTTT

J gene: TRBJ2-1
D gene: .
V gene: TRBV6-5
CDR3 protein: CASSYNARVTIDEQFF
CDR3 DNA: TGTGCCAGCAGTTACAATGCCCGGGTTACGATAGATGAGCAGTTCTTC